Listed here is a single T cell receptor (beta chain). Its specificity is unknown. The read terminates 3 residues ahead of where the CDR3 ends, so the germline J gene completes it. This entry belongs to a study of T cells in women clearing cervical HPV infection. General study findings and limits: Cases and controls were distinguished at AUC roughly 0.86 by richness and V genes. CIN3+ cases had significantly higher TCR richness than controls; evenness did not differ. It is unknown whether associations predate infection; no effector/memory or HPV-specific sorting. Controls had more TRBV6-7 (approximately 0.16%) than cases (approximately 0.11%).

Generated by immunoSEQ multiplex PCR, the TCRdb table keeps only in-frame clones and is missing some. This sample's clone table lists roughly 22,000 clones. V lost 6 bases, J lost 0 bases, and 13 bases stayed unmatched. The germline V gene has CDR1 LNHDA and CDR2 SQIVND (reference sequence). The CDR3 covers 19 residues. The chain uses TRBV19 and TRBJ1-5, with 11 bases fitting TRBD1. The sequence came from a woman aged 18 to 69 with a cervical HPV16 infection that either progressed to CIN3+ or cleared (not recorded which). Sequenced material: blood buffy coat. CDR3 bases read: TGTGCCAGTAGGAAACCAGGACAGGGGGCCGGACATAGCAATCAGCCC. Protein: CASRKPGQGAGHSNQP. The entire CDR3 sequence reads CASRKPGQGAGHSNQPQHF.